These 31 T cell receptor beta chains share one sample of origin, sequenced in a study of shared clonotypes between healthy human individuals. Sequencing was performed with immunoSEQ multiplex PCR; in TCRdb, only in-frame clones are kept and a portion is missing. The sample records a few hundred thousand clones, around 97% being singletons. The sample consisted of naive CD4+ T cells sorted from blood. Subset indicated: CD45RA+ positively selected. The receptors were gathered from a woman aged 25 to 45 in good health.

The V call is TRBV10-3, the J call TRBJ1-1; D is possibly TRBD1 (6 bases). CDR1 and CDR2 (germline): ENHRY, SYGVKD. The CDR3 sequence is 15 residues long. Trimming pared 0 bases from V and 3 bases from J, leaving 11 bases between. CDR3 residues: CAISESNRDYTEAFF. Written as DNA, the CDR3 is TGTGCCATCAGTGAGTCGAACAGGGATTACACTGAAGCTTTCTTT.

There are a few counts of this clone. The V call is TRBV11-2, the J call TRBJ1-5; possible D gene TRBD1, 6 bases. Germline CDR1 is SGHAT and CDR2 is FQNNGV. The CDR3 covers 18 residues. With 5 bases removed from V and 1 base from J, the gap between germline ends came to 21 bases. CDR3 region: CASSLLDKQGWSNQPQHF. The CDR3 DNA sequence: TGTGCCAGCAGCCTTTTGGACAAACAGGGTTGGAGCAATCAGCCCCAGCATTTT.

The chain links TRBV4-1 to TRBJ2-1, with D perhaps assigned TRBD1 or TRBD2 (5 bases each). CDR3 length: 16 residues. V lost 3 bases, J lost 7 bases, and 19 bases lay in between. From germline, CDR1 is MGHRA and CDR2 YSYEKL. CDR3 DNA: TGCGCCAGCAGCCAGGGCAACGCAACGGGACGGAATGAGCAGTTCTTC. Protein sequence: CASSQGNATGRNEQFF.

This rearrangement joins TRBV10-3 to TRBJ2-7; 9 bases are a match to TRBD2. There are 15 residues in the CDR3. Unmatched junction bases numbered 4, after V lost 2 bases and J lost 2 bases. Germline CDR1 is ENHRY and CDR2 is SYGVKD. The CDR3 reads CAISETQRGAYEQYF. In DNA, the CDR3 is TGTGCCATCAGTGAGACCCAGCGGGGGGCCTACGAGCAGTACTTC.

The genes are TRBV5-1 and TRBJ2-2, with 12 bases that match TRBD2. The CDR3 extends over 18 amino acids. Germline trimming cut 3 bases from V and 2 bases from J; bases unmatched to any gene: 8. The germline CDR1 and CDR2 sequences are SGHRS and YFSETQ. CDR3 amino acids: CASSWQPTSGSNTGELFF. The CDR3 DNA reads TGCGCCAGCAGCTGGCAGCCGACTAGCGGGAGTAACACCGGGGAGCTGTTTTTT.

The gene calls are TRBV28 and TRBJ2-7; no definite D call. The ends were cut back, 8 bases at V and 1 base at J, with 9 bases in the middle. The CDR3 sequence is 12 residues long. The V gene's germline CDR1 is MDHEN and CDR2 SYDVKM. The CDR3 nucleotides read TGTGCCAGCGGAGACCCATCCTACGAGCAGTACTTC. This gives the protein CASGDPSYEQYF.

The sample holds one count of this clone. The genes are TRBV7-3 and TRBJ2-3; TRBD2 might be the D (6 bases). The CDR3 totals 16 residues. V was clipped by 0 bases and J by 4 bases, with 14 bases between them. CDR1 and CDR2 from the germline V gene are SGHTA and FQGTGA. The CDR3 is CASSLTSGDRADTQYF. The CDR3 coding sequence is TGTGCCAGCAGCTTAACGTCGGGGGATCGGGCAGATACGCAGTATTTT.

This chain uses TRBV5-1 with TRBJ1-2; 7 nucleotides match TRBD1. V was clipped by 4 bases and J by 2 bases; unmatched bases: 8. Germline CDR1 is SGHRS and CDR2 is YFSETQ. The length of the CDR3 is 15 residues. The CDR3 reads CASSQGPTGNYGYTF. CDR3 sequence (DNA): TGCGCCAGCAGCCAGGGGCCGACAGGGAACTATGGCTACACCTTC.

The chain couples TRBV5-1 to TRBJ2-7; TRBD2 agrees at 13 bases. The germline CDR1 and CDR2 sequences are SGHRS and YFSETQ. This CDR3 has 14 amino acids. After removal of 3 bases from V and 4 bases from J, the junction contained 1 base not matched to a gene. The CDR3 reads CASSSTSGRYEQYF. In nucleotides, the CDR3 is TGCGCCAGCAGCTCGACTAGCGGGAGGTACGAGCAGTACTTC.

This chain uses TRBV5-1 with TRBJ1-2; D is possibly TRBD1 (5 bases). This CDR3 spans 16 amino acids. The germline CDR1 and CDR2 sequences are SGHRS and YFSETQ. The V and J ends lost 1 base and 8 bases respectively, with 21 bases between them. CDR3 sequence (DNA): TGCGCCAGCAGCTTGAGAACGCTAGGGGACTCTAACGGCTACACCTTC. Translating gives CASSLRTLGDSNGYTF.

This chain connects TRBV18 to TRBJ1-4, with D perhaps TRBD1 (5 bases). V dropped 7 bases and J dropped 4 bases, with 16 bases sitting between them. Looked up from germline, CDR1 is KGHSH and CDR2 is LQKENI. The CDR3 length is 15 residues. CDR3 DNA sequence: TGTGCCAGCTTCGACCCGGGACGGCATAATGAAAAACTGTTTTTT. Translating gives CASFDPGRHNEKLFF.

The chain links TRBV6-5 to TRBJ1-3; D unresolved. V gave up 6 bases and J gave up 0 bases, with 6 bases separating them. The CDR3 runs to 13 residues. Germline V lookup: CDR1 MNHEY, CDR2 SVGAGI. This CDR3 reads CASSPDSGNTIYF. CDR3 DNA: TGTGCCAGCAGCCCCGACTCTGGAAACACCATATATTTT.

To note about this clone: One end of the junction does not line up with germline, which may come from a read error. Other DNA sequences in the same sample also yield this CDR3. The rearrangement uses TRBV5-4 and TRBJ1-4, with 7 bases aligning to TRBD1. Per the germline V gene, CDR1 is SGHNT and CDR2 is YYREEE (reference sequence). The CDR3 has 14 amino acids. CDR3 region: CASSLGTVNEKLFF. In DNA, the CDR3 is TGTGCCAGCAGTTTGGGGACAGTAAATGAAAAACTGTTTTTT. Full variable domain (rest looked up from reference TRBV5-4 and TRBJ1-4): ETGVTQSPTHLIKTRGQQVTLRCSSQSGHNTVSWYQQALGQGPQFIFQYYREEENGRGNFPPRFSGLQFPNYSSELNVNALELDDSALYLCASSLGTVNEKLFFGSGTQLSVL.

This clone was found once. The V and J genes are TRBV5-1 and TRBJ1-2; possibly TRBD1 for D (6 bases). The ends were cut back, 0 bases at V and 4 bases at J, with 10 bases in the middle. CDR1 is SGHRS, CDR2 YFSETQ, per germline. CDR3 size: 14 residues. CDR3 in DNA: TGCGCCAGCAGCTTGGTGTCGGACAGCTATGGCTACACCTTC. This codes for CASSLVSDSYGYTF. Using reference TRBV5-1 and TRBJ1-2 for the parts outside the CDR3, the full variable domain is KAGVTQTPRYLIKTRGQQVTLSCSPISGHRSVSWYQQTPGQGLQFLFEYFSETQRNKGNFPGRFSGRQFSNSRSEMNVSTLELGDSALYLCASSLVSDSYGYTFGSGTRLTVV.

This chain joins TRBV5-1 and TRBJ2-1, with D perhaps TRBD1 (6 bases). CDR1 and CDR2 (germline): SGHRS, YFSETQ. This CDR3 has 15 residues. Trimming shortened V by 2 bases and J by 0 bases, and 9 bases separated the two germline ends. The CDR3 DNA is TGCGCCAGCAGCTTCGGACAGCCCTCCTACAATGAGCAGTTCTTC. Protein: CASSFGQPSYNEQFF.

This rearrangement joins TRBV2 to TRBJ1-1; D is unclear. The germline V and J ends were trimmed by 8 bases and 1 base, with 14 bases remaining between them. This CDR3 has 14 residues. Germline V lookup: CDR1 SNHLY, CDR2 FYNNEI. CDR3 amino acids: CASGRRAKNTEAFF. CDR3 sequence (DNA): TGTGCCAGCGGGAGGAGAGCGAAGAACACTGAAGCTTTCTTT.

The chain joins TRBV5-1 to TRBJ2-7; D is unresolved. The CDR3 is made up of 15 amino acids. Germline V gene sequence: CDR1 SGHRS, CDR2 YFSETQ. V was cut by 3 bases and J by 0 bases, with 13 bases left in between. The CDR3 sequence is CASSSQTRNSYEQYF. CDR3 nucleotides: TGCGCCAGCAGCTCCCAGACGAGAAACTCCTACGAGCAGTACTTC. Together with reference TRBV5-1 and TRBJ2-7, the CDR3 gives the full variable domain: KAGVTQTPRYLIKTRGQQVTLSCSPISGHRSVSWYQQTPGQGLQFLFEYFSETQRNKGNFPGRFSGRQFSNSRSEMNVSTLELGDSALYLCASSSQTRNSYEQYFGPGTRLTVT.

The genes are TRBV9 and TRBJ2-1; D is unresolved. Deletions cut 4 bases from V and 0 bases from J, with 11 bases between. CDR1 SGDLS and CDR2 YYNGEE come from the germline V gene. This CDR3 is built from 15 residues. The CDR3 protein is CASSYSRSSYNEQFF. CDR3 DNA sequence: TGTGCCAGCAGCTATAGCAGGAGCTCCTACAATGAGCAGTTCTTC.

This chain links TRBV7-9 with TRBJ2-3; 13 positions agree with TRBD2. J lost 5 bases, V lost 6 bases, and 5 bases had no gene match. This CDR3 is built from 15 residues. Per germline, CDR1 SEHNR and CDR2 FQNEAQ (reference sequence). The CDR3 protein is CASRGLAGVGDTQYF. In nucleotides, the CDR3 is TGTGCCAGCAGAGGACTAGCGGGAGTAGGAGATACGCAGTATTTT.

The V and J genes are TRBV4-1 and TRBJ1-5; D unclear. V was cut by 1 base and J by 7 bases, with 11 bases left in between. The CDR3 sequence is 14 residues long. Per the germline V gene, CDR1 is MGHRA and CDR2 is YSYEKL. The CDR3 DNA sequence: TGCGCCAGCAGCCAAGGGGTAGGGATACAGCCCCAGCATTTT. Amino acids: CASSQGVGIQPQHF.

The J gene is TRBJ2-7, the V gene TRBV6-1; perhaps TRBD2 as D (5 bases). From germline, CDR1 is MNHNS and CDR2 SASEGT. Trimming left V 10 bases short and J 2 bases short, with 15 bases between. The CDR3 runs to 13 residues. In DNA, the CDR3 is TGTGCCATCGGTGGGCGGGCACCCTACGAGCAGTACTTC. Its translation is CAIGGRAPYEQYF.

V usage is TRBV5-1 and J usage is TRBJ2-1; 11 bases are shared with TRBD2. Germline loops: CDR1 SGHRS, CDR2 YFSETQ. V lost 0 bases and J lost 3; bases outside the gene matches: 2. CDR3 size: 16 residues. The CDR3 reads CASSLGGTSGYNEQFF. CDR3 in DNA: TGCGCCAGCAGCTTGGGGGGGACTAGCGGCTACAATGAGCAGTTCTTC.

The chain uses TRBV11-2 and TRBJ2-7; 10 nucleotides align to TRBD1. This CDR3 is built from 13 residues. The junction had 4 bases not matched to a gene; V was cut back by 5 bases and J by 6 bases. Germline-derived CDR1 and CDR2 are SGHAT and FQNNGV. This chain's CDR3 is CASSPGTGVEQYF. The CDR3 DNA follows: TGTGCCAGCAGCCCCGGGACAGGGGTCGAGCAGTACTTC.

The chain is built from TRBV6-4 and TRBJ1-3, with 8 positions matching TRBD1. V lost 6 bases to trimming and J lost 4 bases; unmatched junction nucleotides: 11. Germline V gives CDR1 MRHNA, CDR2 SNTAGT. The CDR3 is 16 residues long. CDR3 residues: CASSRDRISMGNTIYF. CDR3 in DNA: TGTGCCAGCAGCCGGGACAGGATATCTATGGGAAACACCATATATTTT.

The chain uses TRBV4-1 and TRBJ2-7; the D call may be TRBD1 or TRBD2 (5 bases each). Trimming removed 4 bases at V and 0 bases at J, with 10 bases between. CDR1 and CDR2 (germline): MGHRA, YSYEKL. The CDR3 runs 14 residues. In DNA, the CDR3 is TGCGCCAGCAGCCCTCGAGGGGACTCCTACGAGCAGTACTTC. Translation gives CASSPRGDSYEQYF.

A single count supports this clone. The rearrangement uses TRBV10-3 and TRBJ1-6, with D possibly matching TRBD1 (6 bases). V was pared by 5 bases and J by 5 bases, with 16 bases between. CDR1 is ENHRY, CDR2 SYGVKD, per germline. This CDR3 spans 16 amino acids. CDR3 sequence reads: CAISLRQAVNNSPLHF. The CDR3 DNA reads TGTGCCATCAGTCTTAGACAGGCAGTAAATAATTCACCCCTCCACTTT.

V is TRBV28 and J is TRBJ1-5, with a weak D call TRBD1 (5 bases). The germline CDR1 and CDR2 sequences are MDHEN and SYDVKM. This CDR3 is built from 19 residues. V lost 2 bases and J 0 bases, leaving 20 bases between the germline ends. CDR3 nucleotide sequence: TGTGCCAGCAGTTTAAACATGGGGCGTCAGTTCCTTAGCAATCAGCCCCAGCATTTT. Its translation is CASSLNMGRQFLSNQPQHF.

The chain recombines TRBV2 with TRBJ1-1; TRBD1 is a possible D gene (5 bases). Germline CDR1 and CDR2: SNHLY and FYNNEI. The CDR3 extends over 14 amino acids. V was trimmed by 1 base and J by 1 base, leaving 7 bases between them. CDR3 sequence (DNA): TGTGCCAGCAGTGAAGGGGGGGGGAACACTGAAGCTTTCTTT. As protein: CASSEGGGNTEAFF.

The J gene is TRBJ2-7, the V gene TRBV30; TRBD1 is a possible D gene (6 bases). The CDR3 has 15 amino acids. V was shortened by 3 bases and J by 2 bases, with 17 bases between the two germline ends. Looked up from germline, CDR1 is GTSNPN and CDR2 is SVGIG (reference sequence). The CDR3 nucleotides read TGTGCCTGGAGAACCGGACAGCCCGGAGCCTACGAGCAGTACTTC. Its protein is CAWRTGQPGAYEQYF.

The rearrangement links TRBV28 to TRBJ1-2, with D unclear. Per the germline V gene, CDR1 is MDHEN and CDR2 is SYDVKM. The CDR3 sequence is 14 residues long. V dropped 2 bases and J dropped 8 bases, with 15 bases sitting between them. CDR3 amino acids: CASSLRHSPSGYTF. For the CDR3, the DNA is TGTGCCAGCAGTTTAAGACATTCTCCCAGCGGCTACACCTTC.

The V call is TRBV23-1, the J call TRBJ2-7; the D gene is possibly TRBD1 (5 bases). TRBV23-1 is an ORF; its function is uncertain. Trimming took off 4 bases at V and 0 bases at J, with 16 bases between the two ends. This CDR3 is built from 16 residues. For the CDR3, the DNA is TGCGCCAGCAGTCCACGACAGACCAGGAGCTCCTACGAGCAGTACTTC. Translated, it gives CASSPRQTRSSYEQYF.